The 32 T cell receptor beta chains listed next were all sequenced from one sample in a study of blood T cells in healthy people across ages. It was with a sample-barcoded 5' primer and a J-beta primer mix that a second PCR of roughly 7 to 12 cycles was run. MiXCR, applied by TCRdb to the 5' RACE reads, yields one record per CDR3 protein. Here the sample spans about 780,000 distinct CDR3 sequences, around 45% being singletons. Input material: blood. Receptors were obtained from a man older than 75 in good health.

This chain links TRBV15 with TRBJ2-3; 9 bases map to TRBD2. With V trimmed by 4 bases and J by 5 bases, 10 bases remained unmatched. In germline, CDR1 is LNHNV, CDR2 YYDKDF (reference sequence). CDR3 length: 16 amino acids. The CDR3 nucleotides read TGTGCCACCAGCATAGGGAGCGGGAGGAGGGGAGATACGCAGTATTTT. This sequence encodes CATSIGSGRRGDTQYF.

The gene calls are TRBV9 and TRBJ2-3; 7 bases agree with TRBD1. Germline assignment: CDR1 SGDLS and CDR2 YYNGEE. The CDR3 consists of 16 residues. The ends lost 0 bases at V and 2 bases at J; junction bases unmatched: 6. This chain's CDR3 is CASSVAGQHFTDTQYF. The DNA for the CDR3 is TGTGCCAGCAGCGTAGCGGGACAGCACTTCACAGATACGCAGTATTTT.

The rearrangement uses TRBV12-3 or TRBV12-4 and TRBJ2-7, with 9 bases that match TRBD1. The V and J ends lost 5 bases and 5 bases, in that order; junction bases with no gene match: 4. The length of the CDR3 is 13 residues. This CDR3 is CASSPWDRDEQYF. DNA of the CDR3: TGTGCCAGCAGTCCCTGGGACAGGGACGAGCAGTACTTC.

This clonotype has just one count. The junction does not match germline at one end; this may be a read error. V gene TRBV5-1 combines with J gene TRBJ2-5; D remains unclear. Germline values: CDR1 SGHRS, CDR2 YFSETQ. The CDR3 runs 15 residues. The CDR3 bases are TGCGCCGGCAGCTTGTCGCAGGCCCTCCAAGAGACCCAGTACTTC. As protein: CAGSLSQALQETQYF.

This clonotype was recorded only once. This chain links TRBV29-1 with TRBJ2-1, with TRBD1 matching over 10 bases. The J segment lost 5 bases and the V segment lost 6 bases, leaving 10 bases of the junction unmatched. This CDR3 spans 15 amino acids. CDR1 is SQVTM and CDR2 is ANQGSEA in the germline V gene. The CDR3 DNA is TGCAGCGTCAGCCGATCGGGACAGGGGAACAATGAGCAGTTCTTC. This gives the protein CSVSRSGQGNNEQFF.

This sequence joins TRBV5-1 and TRBJ2-5; D possibly corresponds to TRBD2 (6 bases). This CDR3 has 15 amino acids. V was pared by 2 bases and J by 11 bases, with 22 bases between. Germline V CDR1 and CDR2: SGHRS, YFSETQ. The CDR3: CASSFGGTQNNEQYF. CDR3 DNA: TGCGCCAGCAGCTTTGGGGGGACTCAAAACAATGAGCAGTACTTC.

The chain couples TRBV27 to TRBJ2-2; weak D call: TRBD1 (6 bases). Germline V gives CDR1 MNHEY, CDR2 SMNVEV (reference sequence). V was shortened by 2 bases and J by 8 bases, with 15 bases between the two germline ends. This CDR3 spans 15 amino acids. CDR3 region: CASSLVVAGTGELFF. The CDR3 coding sequence is TGTGCCAGCAGTTTAGTAGTAGCCGGGACAGGGGAGCTGTTTTTT.

CDR3 region: CAGNAGRGEEKLFF. The DNA of the CDR3 is TGTGCCGGCAACGCAGGGCGGGGAGAGGAAAAACTGTTTTTT. This sequence joins TRBV7-9 and TRBJ1-4; weak D call: TRBD1 (5 bases). The CDR3 spans 14 residues. V dropped 11 bases and J dropped 8 bases, with 21 bases sitting between them. CDR1 and CDR2 (germline): SEHNR, FQNEAQ (reference sequence).

The gene calls are TRBV28 and TRBJ2-3; D is possibly TRBD1 (6 bases). This CDR3 has 13 residues. The germline CDR1 and CDR2 sequences are MDHEN and SYDVKM. V was cut by 10 bases and J by 3 bases, with 14 bases left in between. The CDR3 region is CAIRGQTTDTQYF. The CDR3 nucleotides are TGTGCCATCAGAGGACAGACTACAGATACGCAGTATTTT.

The genes are TRBV29-1 and TRBJ2-7; 11 nucleotides match TRBD2. This CDR3 contains 13 residues. Germline V gives CDR1 SQVTM, CDR2 ANQGSEA. V lost 7 bases, J lost 6 bases, and 8 bases stayed unmatched. This CDR3 is CSGKTSGNGEQYF. DNA of the CDR3: TGCAGCGGGAAGACTAGCGGGAACGGCGAGCAGTACTTC.

This chain joins TRBV6-6 and TRBJ1-1; a possible D gene is TRBD1 (6 bases). Germline assignment: CDR1 MNHNY and CDR2 SVGAGI (reference sequence). The CDR3 sequence is 13 residues long. The germline V and J ends were trimmed by 8 bases and 4 bases, with 14 bases remaining between them. This CDR3 is CASCQGSRTEAFF. CDR3 coding DNA: TGTGCCAGCTGCCAGGGGAGCCGCACTGAAGCTTTCTTT.

This clonotype was seen only a few times. The CDR3 DNA follows: TGTGCCAGCAGGTTGGATGAGGGTCTGGAGACCCAGTACTTC. Protein sequence: CASRLDEGLETQYF. The chain employs TRBV25-1 and TRBJ2-5, with a possible D match to TRBD2 (5 bases). Germline values: CDR1 MGHDK, CDR2 SYGVNS. The CDR3 extends over 14 amino acids. V shed 6 bases and J shed 5 bases, with 16 bases lying between them.

This clonotype has a handful of counts. This chain uses TRBV12-3 or TRBV12-4 with TRBJ2-3, with 9 bases that match TRBD1. Trimming cost V 5 bases and J 7 bases; bases outside gene matches: 10. The CDR3 extends over 15 amino acids. CDR3 sequence: CASSSRDRVVNTQYF. The DNA of the CDR3 is TGTGCCAGCAGTAGCCGGGACAGGGTAGTAAATACGCAGTATTTT.

As to this clonotype: Since a much larger clone is just one base distant, this may be a read error. The V gene is TRBV5-1, the J gene TRBJ2-7, with D perhaps matching TRBD1 (6 bases). Per the germline V gene, CDR1 is SGHRS and CDR2 is YFSETQ. The CDR3 is 15 amino acids. Here the CDR3 reads CANSLGPGESYEQYF. CDR3 in DNA: TGCGCCAACAGCTTGGGGCCAGGGGAGAGCTACGAGCAGTACTTC.

This clonotype was detected only a few times. The chain joins TRBV25-1 to TRBJ1-1; D unclear. This CDR3 contains 15 residues. The germline gives CDR1 MGHDK, CDR2 SYGVNS. Trimming took 0 bases from V and 4 from J, leaving 12 bases between them. CDR3 nucleotides: TGTGCCAGCAGTGAATATGGCCGGGGTTCCACTGAAGCTTTCTTT. Translated: CASSEYGRGSTEAFF.

The chain joins TRBV7-2 to TRBJ1-1; 7 bases agree with TRBD1. The germline V gene has CDR1 SGHTA and CDR2 FQGNSA. V shed 7 bases, J shed 5 bases, and the junction held 10 bases outside the gene matches. The CDR3 runs to 14 residues. CDR3 nucleotide sequence: TGTGCCAGCAATCGGGCAGGGGGGAGGACTGAAGCTTTCTTT. Its protein product is CASNRAGGRTEAFF.

This rearrangement joins TRBV6-2 or TRBV6-3 to TRBJ2-1, with D possibly matching TRBD1 (5 bases). Germline V gene lookup returns CDR1 MNHEY and CDR2 SVGEGT. CDR3 length: 13 residues. V lost 5 bases and J lost 6, with 11 bases in between. Written as DNA, the CDR3 is TGTGCCAGCAGTCTGACAGTCTTCAATGAGCAGTTCTTC. It specifies CASSLTVFNEQFF.

J is TRBJ2-1 and V is TRBV20-1; no clear D. The J call may not be correct, given that the DNA end is closer to TRBJ2-7. This CDR3 contains 14 residues. CDR1 and CDR2 from the germline V gene are DFQATT and SNEGSKA (reference sequence). Here the CDR3 reads CSGSQRRSYNEQYF. Here the CDR3 DNA reads TGCAGTGGGTCCCAACGTAGGTCCTACAATGAGCAGTACTTC.

This clonotype showed up many times. The rearrangement joins TRBV12-3 or TRBV12-4 to TRBJ2-1; D uncertain. The CDR3 consists of 14 residues. V was cut by 4 bases and J by 7 bases, with 14 bases left in between. CDR3 coding DNA: TGTGCCAGCAGTTCGAATGAGTTGTTGAATGAGCAGTTCTTC. Amino acids: CASSSNELLNEQFF.

The gene calls are TRBV5-1 and TRBJ1-4; D is ambiguous. V lost 4 bases and J 2 bases, leaving 12 bases between the germline ends. The germline V gene encodes CDR1 SGHRS and CDR2 YFSETQ. The length of the CDR3 is 15 residues. The CDR3 DNA sequence: TGCGCCAGCAGCCGCGTGGGTGTGACTAATGAAAAACTGTTTTTT. Translated, it gives CASSRVGVTNEKLFF. The full variable domain, in which reference TRBV5-1 and TRBJ1-4 provide the parts outside the CDR3, is KAGVTQTPRYLIKTRGQQVTLSCSPISGHRSVSWYQQTPGQGLQFLFEYFSETQRNKGNFPGRFSGRQFSNSRSEMNVSTLELGDSALYLCASSRVGVTNEKLFFGSGTQLSVL.

Comment on this clonotype: Possible read error: a much larger clone is one base away. The rearrangement links TRBV20-1 to TRBJ2-1; D not certain. The J call may be mistaken, given a closer DNA end match to TRBJ2-7. The CDR3 sequence is 14 residues long. Germline V lookup: CDR1 DFQATT, CDR2 SNEGSKA (reference sequence). The DNA for the CDR3 is TGCAGTGCTAGTATGCCTGTGAGCTCCCACGAGCAGTACTTC. The encoded protein is CSASMPVSSHEQYF.

The V call is TRBV7-8, the J call TRBJ2-1; TRBD2 matches 9 bases. With V trimmed by 0 bases and J by 7 bases, 7 bases remained unmatched. This CDR3 is built from 16 residues. The germline V gene has CDR1 SGHVS and CDR2 FQNEAQ. CDR3: CASSLAIAGARNEQFF. CDR3 DNA sequence: TGTGCCAGCAGCTTAGCGATAGCGGGAGCTCGTAATGAGCAGTTCTTC.

The table lists this clonotype with a few counts. V gene TRBV7-9 combines with J gene TRBJ2-1; a possible D gene is TRBD2 (6 bases). Per the germline V gene, CDR1 is SEHNR and CDR2 is FQNEAQ (reference sequence). The V gene lost 4 bases and the J gene lost 9 bases, with 16 bases spanning the gap. This CDR3 has 14 residues. For the CDR3, the DNA is TGTGCCAGCAGCTCGCTGACTAGTATGCCTGAGCAGTTCTTC. Its translation is CASSSLTSMPEQFF.

This clonotype was counted only a few times. The rearrangement uses TRBV28 and TRBJ2-7; D is perhaps TRBD1 (5 bases). CDR1 is MDHEN, CDR2 SYDVKM, per germline. The V gene lost 9 bases and the J gene lost 0 bases, with 12 bases spanning the gap. This CDR3 has 13 amino acids. The CDR3 loop is CASAPRVSYEQYF. CDR3 DNA sequence: TGTGCCAGTGCCCCCAGGGTCTCCTACGAGCAGTACTTC.

This clonotype occurred a few times. The chain carries TRBV24-1 and TRBJ2-1; TRBD2 matches 10 bases. Per germline, CDR1 KGHDR and CDR2 SFDVKD. The ends lost 1 base at V and 10 bases at J; junction bases unmatched: 6. The CDR3 length is 15 residues. The CDR3, as DNA: TGTGCCACCAGTGATTTTTCATCAGCGGGAGGGGAGCAGTTCTTC. Its protein product is CATSDFSSAGGEQFF.

Ten or more counts support this clonotype. The J gene is TRBJ2-1, the V gene TRBV7-3; 10 bases map to TRBD2. Looked up from germline, CDR1 is SGHTA and CDR2 is FQGTGA. Trimming took 8 bases from V and 4 from J; bases not matched to a gene: 5. CDR3 size: 14 residues. CDR3 in DNA: TGTGCCAGCTCTAGCGGGAGTCCATACAATGAGCAGTTCTTC. It codes for CASSSGSPYNEQFF. The full variable domain, in which reference TRBV7-3 and TRBJ2-1 provide the parts outside the CDR3, is GAGVSQTPSNKVTEKGKYVELRCDPISGHTALYWYRQSLGQGPEFLIYFQGTGAADDSGLPNDRFFAVRPEGSVSTLKIQRTERGDSAVYLCASSSGSPYNEQFFGPGTRLTVL.

J is TRBJ2-5 and V is TRBV7-2; weak D call: TRBD2 (7 bases). CDR3 length: 15 amino acids. V shed 5 bases and J shed 1 base, with 14 bases lying between them. From germline, CDR1 is SGHTA and CDR2 FQGNSA. This CDR3 reads CASSQQGGGQETQYF. The CDR3 DNA follows: TGTGCCAGCAGCCAGCAAGGGGGGGGCCAAGAGACCCAGTACTTC.

The chain couples TRBV10-3 to TRBJ2-1; D gene uncertain. Germline V CDR1 and CDR2: ENHRY, SYGVKD. Trimming took off 2 bases at V and 4 bases at J, with 3 bases between the two ends. The CDR3 is made up of 12 amino acids. CDR3: CAISEGYNEQFF. Written as DNA, the CDR3 is TGTGCCATCAGTGAGGGGTACAATGAGCAGTTCTTC.

The table lists this clonotype with many counts. The chain has TRBV7-9 and TRBJ2-3; D remains ambiguous. The CDR3 runs to 12 residues. V shed 5 bases and J shed 6 bases, with 9 bases lying between them. Germline V gene lookup returns CDR1 SEHNR and CDR2 FQNEAQ (reference sequence). The CDR3 here is CASSPEADTQYF. CDR3 coding DNA: TGTGCCAGCAGCCCGGAAGCGGATACGCAGTATTTT.

The rearrangement joins TRBV10-3 to TRBJ2-7; 10 bases fit TRBD1. Germline values: CDR1 ENHRY, CDR2 SYGVKD. The CDR3 covers 14 residues. V was pared by 6 bases and J by 3 bases, with 5 bases of the junction left unmatched. The CDR3 loop is CAIRTGTGDYEQYF. The CDR3 DNA is TGTGCCATCAGAACCGGGACAGGGGACTACGAGCAGTACTTC.

This chain links TRBV7-3 with TRBJ2-1; D remains ambiguous. TRBJ2-7 explains the end of the DNA better; the J call may be wrong. The germline V gene has CDR1 SGHTA and CDR2 FQGTGA. This CDR3 comprises 16 residues. CDR3 DNA: TGTGCCAGCAGCTTAACCTCAAATCGGATCCACAATGAGCAGTACTTC. The encoded protein is CASSLTSNRIHNEQYF.

The genes are TRBV11-2 and TRBJ2-5; 7 positions agree with TRBD2. In germline, CDR1 is SGHAT, CDR2 FQNNGV. The length of the CDR3 is 16 residues. Trimming at V came to 1 base and at J to 5 bases, leaving 10 bases not matched to a gene. DNA for the CDR3: TGTGCCAGCAGCTTAGTGCTAGCGGAAAAATGGGAGACCCAGTACTTC. Its protein product is CASSLVLAEKWETQYF.